This record concerns one TCR beta chain sequence. Its antigen remains unknown. Sequencing was performed with immunoSEQ multiplex PCR; in TCRdb, only in-frame clones are kept and a portion is missing. This specimen shows about 140,000 clones; the ten leading clones hold around 2.2%. This record comes from a study of T cell responses to AZD1222 COVID-19 vaccine. General observations from the study: Increased Spike-specific TCR breadth and depth were observed after two AZD1222 doses. The study identified only six AZD1222 recipients as seropositive at baseline.

Germline-derived CDR1 and CDR2 are LNHDA and SQIVND (reference sequence). Trimming removed 4 bases at V and 5 bases at J, with 15 bases between. The CDR3 is made up of 15 amino acids. The V gene is TRBV19, the J gene TRBJ1-5; a possible D gene is TRBD1 (5 bases). This TCR came from an adult in good health. The sample was peripheral blood. CDR3 sequence (DNA): TGTGCCAGTAGTACCGGCCGGGGCACCCATCAGCCCCAGCATTTT. Translated: CASSTGRGTHQPQHF.